This T cell receptor beta chain originates from a study of identical twins. Study observations and caveats: Twins shared out-of-frame alpha sequences with excess low generation probability. Compared with models, monozygotic twins showed more out-of-frame TCR alpha sharing.

CDR1 and CDR2 (germline): SGHKS, YYEKEE (reference sequence). CDR3 length: 16 residues. V was cut by 4 bases and J by 5 bases, with 18 bases left in between. Template switching, a step in the protocol, added a universal primer site, and cDNA carried unique molecular identifiers. One entry per CDR3 protein results from TCRdb running MiXCR on the 5' RACE reads. The sample gives around 490,000 distinct CDR3 sequences, 15% of which show up once; roughly 0.4% is in the top ten. With regard to this clonotype: What it binds is not known.

These same data were also listed under a study on yellow fever vaccine responses in identical twins.

Sequenced input: CD4+ T cells sorted from blood. This sequence was found in a young woman in good health. This chain uses TRBV5-5 with TRBJ2-2, with D perhaps TRBD1 (5 bases). Here the CDR3 DNA reads TGTGCCAGCAGCGCGGACATCACGGCGAGGACCGGGGAGCTGTTTTTT. It codes for CASSADITARTGELFF.